This TCR beta chain was identified in a study of beta chain features in type 1 diabetes. Background on the study: Healthy donors and patients had similar age, gender and cell yields. Study-level points and caveats: Moderate yet significant TCRB CDR3 shortening was seen in Type 1 diabetes patients in all four CD4+ subsets.

On this clone itself: Its antigen is unknown.

Germline V gene data show CDR1 as SQVTM and CDR2 as ANQGSEA. V shed 7 bases and J shed 5 bases, with 23 bases lying between them. The CDR3 totals 15 residues. The study reverse transcribed the entire isolated RNA, so it sequenced expressed TCRB transcripts. Profiled with immunoSEQ multiplex PCR; TCRdb holds only in-frame clones, not every one. The sample has around 710,000 clones, 9.5% to 15% seen once. The TCR originated in a man younger than 45 with type 1 diabetes. Material: naive CD4+ T cells from blood. V is TRBV29-1 and J is TRBJ1-2; D remains unclear. CDR3 region: CSAGGQAPGWYGYTF. The CDR3 nucleotides read TGCAGCGCCGGCGGCCAGGCCCCTGGTTGGTATGGCTACACCTTC.